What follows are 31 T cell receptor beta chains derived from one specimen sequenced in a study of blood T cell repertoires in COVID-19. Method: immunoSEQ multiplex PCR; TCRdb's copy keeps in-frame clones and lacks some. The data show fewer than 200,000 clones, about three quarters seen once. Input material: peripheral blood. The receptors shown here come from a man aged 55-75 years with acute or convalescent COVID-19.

Here the CDR3 DNA reads TGTGCCAGCAGCACCGGGACAGGGTGGCGGGGGACCCAGTACTTC. This codes for CASSTGTGWRGTQYF. The chain carries TRBV27 and TRBJ2-5, with 9 bases identical to TRBD1. After removal of 6 bases from V and 7 bases from J, the junction contained 12 bases not matched to a gene. Germline V gene lookup returns CDR1 MNHEY and CDR2 SMNVEV (reference sequence). This CDR3 is 15 amino acids long.

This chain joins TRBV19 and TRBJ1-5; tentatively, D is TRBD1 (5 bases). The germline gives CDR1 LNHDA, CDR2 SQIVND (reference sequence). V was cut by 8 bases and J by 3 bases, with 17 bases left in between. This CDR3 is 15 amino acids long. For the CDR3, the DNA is TGTGCCAGTCTCCCCGGGGGGTCAGACAATCAGCCCCAGCATTTT. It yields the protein CASLPGGSDNQPQHF.

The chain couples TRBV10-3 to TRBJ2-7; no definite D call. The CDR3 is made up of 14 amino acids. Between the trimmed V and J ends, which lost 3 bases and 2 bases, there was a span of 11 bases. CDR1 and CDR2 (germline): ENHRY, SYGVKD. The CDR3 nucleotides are TGTGCCATCAGTGACGCCGCAGTCCCCTACGAGCAGTACTTC. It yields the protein CAISDAAVPYEQYF.

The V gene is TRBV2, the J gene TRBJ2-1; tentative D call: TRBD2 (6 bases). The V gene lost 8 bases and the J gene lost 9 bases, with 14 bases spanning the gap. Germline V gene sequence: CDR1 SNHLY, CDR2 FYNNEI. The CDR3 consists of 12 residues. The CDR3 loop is CASQPWRGEQFF. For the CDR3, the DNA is TGTGCCAGCCAACCCTGGCGGGGTGAGCAGTTCTTC.

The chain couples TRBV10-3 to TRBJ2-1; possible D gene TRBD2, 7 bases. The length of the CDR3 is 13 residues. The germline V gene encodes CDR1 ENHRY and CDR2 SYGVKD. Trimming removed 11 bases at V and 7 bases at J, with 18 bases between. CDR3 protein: CAVRSGGQNEQFF. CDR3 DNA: TGTGCCGTCCGGTCGGGGGGCCAGAATGAGCAGTTCTTC.

CDR3 DNA: TGTGCCAGCAGCATCGGACAGGGGAGAGGCAATCAGCCCCAGCATTTT. This gives the protein CASSIGQGRGNQPQHF. This chain connects TRBV7-2 to TRBJ1-5; 9 bases agree with TRBD1. CDR1 and CDR2 (germline): SGHTA, FQGNSA. The CDR3 covers 16 residues. Trimming at V came to 5 bases and at J to 2 bases, leaving 7 bases not matched to a gene.

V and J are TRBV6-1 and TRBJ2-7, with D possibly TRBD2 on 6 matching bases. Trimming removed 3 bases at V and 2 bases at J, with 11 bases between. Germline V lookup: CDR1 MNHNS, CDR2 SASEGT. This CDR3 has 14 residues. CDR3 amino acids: CASSDRGLAYEQYF. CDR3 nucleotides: TGTGCCAGCAGTGATCGGGGGTTGGCCTACGAGCAGTACTTC.

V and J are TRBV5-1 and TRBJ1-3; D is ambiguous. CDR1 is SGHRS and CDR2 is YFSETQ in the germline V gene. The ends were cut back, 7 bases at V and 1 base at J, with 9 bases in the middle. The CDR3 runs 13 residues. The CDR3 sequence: CASRGGSGNTIYF. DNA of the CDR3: TGCGCCAGCCGGGGAGGGTCTGGAAACACCATATATTTT.

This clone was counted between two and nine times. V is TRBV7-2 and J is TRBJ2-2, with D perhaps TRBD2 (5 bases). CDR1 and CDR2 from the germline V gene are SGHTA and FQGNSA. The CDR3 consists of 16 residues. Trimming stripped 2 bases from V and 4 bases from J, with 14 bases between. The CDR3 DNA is TGTGCCAGCAGCTTAAACGGGGATATTGGCACCGGGGAGCTGTTTTTT. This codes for CASSLNGDIGTGELFF.

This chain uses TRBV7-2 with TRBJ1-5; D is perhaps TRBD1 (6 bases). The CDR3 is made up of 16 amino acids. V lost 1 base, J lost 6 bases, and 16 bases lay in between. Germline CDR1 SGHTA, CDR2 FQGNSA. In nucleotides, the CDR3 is TGTGCCAGCAGCTTAGGGATGGGGGCGAAAGGTCAGCCCCAGCATTTT. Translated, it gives CASSLGMGAKGQPQHF.

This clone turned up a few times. In nucleotides, the CDR3 is TGCGCCAGCAGCTTGTTGGGCGGGGGGTACACAGATACGCAGTATTTT. This sequence encodes CASSLLGGGYTDTQYF. The V gene is TRBV5-1, the J gene TRBJ2-3, with 8 positions matching TRBD2. V was clipped by 1 base and J by 2 bases; unmatched bases: 6. Looked up from germline, CDR1 is SGHRS and CDR2 is YFSETQ. The CDR3 is made up of 16 amino acids.

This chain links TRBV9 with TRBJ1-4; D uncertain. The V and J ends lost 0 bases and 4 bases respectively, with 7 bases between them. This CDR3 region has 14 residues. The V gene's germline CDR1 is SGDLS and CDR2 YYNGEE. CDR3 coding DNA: TGTGCCAGCAGCGTAGATCAGATTAATGAAAAACTGTTTTTT. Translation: CASSVDQINEKLFF.

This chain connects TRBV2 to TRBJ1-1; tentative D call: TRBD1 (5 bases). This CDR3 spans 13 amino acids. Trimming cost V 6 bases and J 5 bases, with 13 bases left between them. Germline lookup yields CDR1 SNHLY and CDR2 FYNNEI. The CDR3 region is CASRAREGTEAFF. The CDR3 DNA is TGTGCCAGCAGAGCCAGGGAGGGAACTGAAGCTTTCTTT.

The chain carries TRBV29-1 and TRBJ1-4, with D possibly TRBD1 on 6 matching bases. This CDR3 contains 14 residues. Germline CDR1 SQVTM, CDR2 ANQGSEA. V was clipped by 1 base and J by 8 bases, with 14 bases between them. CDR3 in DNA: TGCAGCGTTGAAGGGAGGGGGGGCCAGGAAAAACTGTTTTTT. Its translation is CSVEGRGGQEKLFF.

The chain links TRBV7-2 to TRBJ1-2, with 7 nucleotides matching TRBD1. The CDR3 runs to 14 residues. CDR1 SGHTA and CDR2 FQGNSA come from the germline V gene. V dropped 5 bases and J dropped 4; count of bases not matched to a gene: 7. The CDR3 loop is CASSVSGGIYGYTF. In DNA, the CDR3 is TGTGCCAGCAGCGTATCAGGGGGAATCTATGGCTACACCTTC.

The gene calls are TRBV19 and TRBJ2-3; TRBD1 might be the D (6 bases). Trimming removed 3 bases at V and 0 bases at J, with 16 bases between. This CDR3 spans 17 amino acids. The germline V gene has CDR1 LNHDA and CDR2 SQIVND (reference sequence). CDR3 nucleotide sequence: TGTGCCAGTAGTATCCCTGAACAGGGTACTAGCACAGATACGCAGTATTTT. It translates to CASSIPEQGTSTDTQYF.

The CDR3 loop reads CSVESRLDVATQYF. CDR3 nucleotides: TGCAGCGTTGAATCGAGGCTAGACGTGGCTACGCAGTATTTT. The rearrangement joins TRBV29-1 to TRBJ2-3; D remains unclear. The germline V gene encodes CDR1 SQVTM and CDR2 ANQGSEA. The CDR3 is made up of 14 amino acids. The V gene lost 2 bases and the J gene lost 8 bases, with 17 bases spanning the gap.

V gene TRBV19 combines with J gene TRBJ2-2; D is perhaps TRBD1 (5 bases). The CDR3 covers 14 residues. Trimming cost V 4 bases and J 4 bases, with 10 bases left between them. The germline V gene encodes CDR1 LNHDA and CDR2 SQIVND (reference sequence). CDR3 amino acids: CASSRIGVTGELFF. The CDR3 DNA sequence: TGTGCCAGTAGTAGGATAGGGGTCACCGGGGAGCTGTTTTTT.

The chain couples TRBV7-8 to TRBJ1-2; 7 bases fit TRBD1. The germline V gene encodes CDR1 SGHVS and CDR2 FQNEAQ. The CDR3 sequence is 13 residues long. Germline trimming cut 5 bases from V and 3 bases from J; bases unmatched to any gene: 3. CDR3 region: CASSRRGHYGYTF. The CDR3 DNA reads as TGTGCCAGCAGCCGAAGGGGGCACTATGGCTACACCTTC.

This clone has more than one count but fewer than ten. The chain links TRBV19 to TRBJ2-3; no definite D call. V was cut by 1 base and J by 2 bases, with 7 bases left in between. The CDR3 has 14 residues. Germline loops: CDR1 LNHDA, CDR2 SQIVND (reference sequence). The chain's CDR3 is CASSIGLNTDTQYF. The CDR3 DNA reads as TGTGCCAGTAGTATAGGGCTCAACACAGATACGCAGTATTTT.

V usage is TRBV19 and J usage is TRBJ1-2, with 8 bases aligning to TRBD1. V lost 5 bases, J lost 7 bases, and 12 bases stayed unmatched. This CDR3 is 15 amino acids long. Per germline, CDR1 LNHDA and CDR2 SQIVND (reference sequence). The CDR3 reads CASSPGTGSGFGYTF. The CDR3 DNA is TGTGCCAGTAGTCCCGGGACAGGAAGTGGCTTTGGCTACACCTTC.

CDR3 residues: CASSRGTDSYNEQFF. The CDR3 DNA sequence: TGTGCCAGCAGTCGGGGGACAGATTCCTACAATGAGCAGTTCTTC. The chain recombines TRBV5-5 with TRBJ2-1, with TRBD1 as a possible D gene (7 bases). Trimming pared 5 bases from V and 1 base from J, leaving 13 bases between. The CDR3 is 15 residues long. Looked up from germline, CDR1 is SGHKS and CDR2 is YYEKEE (reference sequence).

This CDR3 reads CASSPNTGGNGYTF. CDR3 bases: TGTGCCAGCAGTCCCAACACAGGGGGCAATGGCTACACCTTC. V usage is TRBV6-2 or TRBV6-3 and J usage is TRBJ1-2; TRBD1 matches at 9 bases. The CDR3 has 14 amino acids. Per germline, CDR1 MNHEY and CDR2 SVGEGT. The ends lost 5 bases at V and 6 bases at J; junction bases unmatched: 7.

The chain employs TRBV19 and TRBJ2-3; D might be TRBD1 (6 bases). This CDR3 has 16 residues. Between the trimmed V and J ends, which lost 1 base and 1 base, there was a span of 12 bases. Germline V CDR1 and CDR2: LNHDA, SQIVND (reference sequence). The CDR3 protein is CASSIVGDTRTDTQYF. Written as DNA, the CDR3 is TGTGCCAGTAGTATAGTAGGGGACACCCGCACAGATACGCAGTATTTT.

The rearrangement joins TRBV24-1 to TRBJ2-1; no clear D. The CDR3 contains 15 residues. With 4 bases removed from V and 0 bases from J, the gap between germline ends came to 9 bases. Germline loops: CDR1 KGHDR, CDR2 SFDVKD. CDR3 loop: CATSDSGSSYNEQFF. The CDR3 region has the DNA TGTGCCACCAGTGACTCCGGTAGCTCCTACAATGAGCAGTTCTTC.

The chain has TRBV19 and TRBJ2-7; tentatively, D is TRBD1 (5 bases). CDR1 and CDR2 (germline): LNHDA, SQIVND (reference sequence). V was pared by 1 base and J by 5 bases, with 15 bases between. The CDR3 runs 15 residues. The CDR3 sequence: CASSIVFHPGNEQYF. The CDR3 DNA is TGTGCCAGTAGTATAGTATTTCATCCAGGGAACGAGCAGTACTTC. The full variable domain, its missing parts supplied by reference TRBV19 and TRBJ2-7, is DGGITQSPKYLFRKEGQNVTLSCEQNLNHDAMYWYRQDPGQGLRLIYYSQIVNDFQKGDIAEGYSVSREKKESFPLTVTSAQKNPTAFYLCASSIVFHPGNEQYFGPGTRLTVT.

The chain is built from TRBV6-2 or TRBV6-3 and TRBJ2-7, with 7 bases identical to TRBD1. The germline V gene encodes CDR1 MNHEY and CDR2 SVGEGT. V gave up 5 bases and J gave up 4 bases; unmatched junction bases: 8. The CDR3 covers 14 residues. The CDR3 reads CASSTDRVNYEQYF. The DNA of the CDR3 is TGTGCCAGCAGTACAGACAGGGTTAATTACGAGCAGTACTTC.

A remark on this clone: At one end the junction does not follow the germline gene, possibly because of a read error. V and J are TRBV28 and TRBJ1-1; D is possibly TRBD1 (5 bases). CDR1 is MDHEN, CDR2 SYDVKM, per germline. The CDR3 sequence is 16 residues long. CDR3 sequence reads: CAGSLWGPLLNTEAFF. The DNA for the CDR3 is TGTGCCGGCAGCCTATGGGGCCCTCTTTTAAACACTGAAGCTTTCTTT.

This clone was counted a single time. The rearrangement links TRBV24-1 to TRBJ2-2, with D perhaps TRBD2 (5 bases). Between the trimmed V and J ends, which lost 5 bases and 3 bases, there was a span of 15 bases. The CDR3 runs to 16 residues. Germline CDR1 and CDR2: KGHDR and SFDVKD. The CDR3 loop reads CATSVQAGIDTGELFF. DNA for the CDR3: TGTGCCACCAGTGTTCAGGCCGGGATAGACACCGGGGAGCTGTTTTTT.

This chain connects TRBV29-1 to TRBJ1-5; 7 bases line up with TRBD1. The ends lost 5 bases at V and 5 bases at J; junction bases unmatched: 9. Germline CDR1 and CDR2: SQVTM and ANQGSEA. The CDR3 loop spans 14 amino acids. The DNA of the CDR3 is TGCAGCGTTTCGACAGGGCGGTCTTATCAGCCCCAGCATTTT. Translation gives CSVSTGRSYQPQHF.

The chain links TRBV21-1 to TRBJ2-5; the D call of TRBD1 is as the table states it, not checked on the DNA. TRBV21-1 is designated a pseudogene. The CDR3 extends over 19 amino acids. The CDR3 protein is CASSKATRWQGLQQETQYF. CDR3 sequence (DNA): TGTGCCAGCAGCAAAGCAACCCGGTGGCAGGGGTTACAACAAGAGACCCAGTACTTC.